The 31 T cell receptor beta chains reported below all come from one sample, sequenced in a study of blood T cell repertoires in COVID-19. Assay: immunoSEQ multiplex PCR; the TCRdb copy retains only in-frame clones and omits some. The sample holds around 250,000 clones; around 86% are singletons and the top ten take around a sixth. The sample taken for sequencing was PBMCs or T cells enriched from blood (not recorded which). Every receptor here comes from a man younger than 30 who had recovered from COVID-19.

V and J are TRBV28 and TRBJ2-7; TRBD2 agrees at 11 bases. The CDR3 sequence is 16 residues long. The germline CDR1 and CDR2 sequences are MDHEN and SYDVKM. J gave up 2 bases and V 5 bases, and 8 bases lay outside the gene matches. This CDR3 reads CASSTSSGRTPYEQYF. The CDR3 DNA reads TGTGCCAGCAGTACCTCTAGCGGGAGGACCCCCTACGAGCAGTACTTC. The full variable domain, completed using reference TRBV28 and TRBJ2-7, is DVKVTQSSRYLVKRTGEKVFLECVQDMDHENMFWYRQDPGLGLRLIYFSYDVKMKEKGDIPEGYSVSREKKERFSLILESASTNQTSMYLCASSTSSGRTPYEQYFGPGTRLTVT.

The CDR3 nucleotides read TGTGCCAGCAGATTTACCGGGGGGGCAGGCGGCTACACCTTC. Its protein product is CASRFTGGAGGYTF. The V and J genes are TRBV27 and TRBJ1-2; TRBD1 might be the D (6 bases). V gave up 6 bases and J gave up 8 bases, with 19 bases separating them. This CDR3 has 14 amino acids. The V gene's germline CDR1 is MNHEY and CDR2 SMNVEV (reference sequence).

This clone has more than one count but fewer than ten. The chain employs TRBV5-1 and TRBJ2-2; 9 bases are a match to TRBD1. V shed 3 bases, J shed 3 bases, and the junction held 3 bases outside the gene matches. From germline, CDR1 is SGHRS and CDR2 YFSETQ. The CDR3 spans 15 residues. The CDR3 bases are TGCGCCAGCAGCTCACAGGGGGCGCACACCGGGGAGCTGTTTTTT. It specifies CASSSQGAHTGELFF. Full variable domain (remainder filled in from reference TRBV5-1 and TRBJ2-2): KAGVTQTPRYLIKTRGQQVTLSCSPISGHRSVSWYQQTPGQGLQFLFEYFSETQRNKGNFPGRFSGRQFSNSRSEMNVSTLELGDSALYLCASSSQGAHTGELFFGEGSRLTVL.

The rearrangement uses TRBV6-5 and TRBJ2-7; the match to TRBD2 covers 11 bases. This CDR3 comprises 14 residues. V dropped 5 bases and J dropped 5; count of bases not matched to a gene: 5. CDR1 and CDR2 (germline): MNHEY, SVGAGI. CDR3 residues: CASSIAGGTNEQYF. CDR3 DNA sequence: TGTGCCAGCAGTATAGCGGGAGGGACTAACGAGCAGTACTTC.

The chain has TRBV10-1 and TRBJ2-7; maybe TRBD2 (6 bases). V was shortened by 3 bases and J by 6 bases, with 12 bases between the two germline ends. The V gene's germline CDR1 is WNHNN and CDR2 SYGVQD (reference sequence). CDR3 length equals 13 residues. DNA of the CDR3: TGCGCCAGCAGTGATTTAGGGACTGGCGAGCAGTACTTC. This translates into CASSDLGTGEQYF.

This chain's CDR3 is CAWSAGTSHSTDTQYF. CDR3 coding DNA: TGTGCCTGGAGTGCCGGGACTTCTCATAGCACAGATACGCAGTATTTT. This sequence joins TRBV30 and TRBJ2-3, with D possibly matching TRBD2 (6 bases). The V gene's germline CDR1 is GTSNPN and CDR2 SVGIG (reference sequence). The germline V and J ends were trimmed by 1 base and 0 bases, with 14 bases remaining between them. The CDR3 has 16 residues.

In its sample, this clone was seen a few times. This chain links TRBV30 with TRBJ1-6, with a possible D match to TRBD1 (6 bases). CDR1 GTSNPN and CDR2 SVGIG come from the germline V gene (reference sequence). V was cut by 5 bases and J by 7 bases, with 18 bases left in between. CDR3 length equals 15 residues. The chain's CDR3 is CAWQGGRTENSPLHF. CDR3 nucleotide sequence: TGTGCCTGGCAAGGGGGTCGGACAGAGAATTCACCCCTCCACTTT.

The chain carries TRBV5-1 and TRBJ2-2; D perhaps matches TRBD1 (6 bases). With 0 bases removed from V and 2 bases from J, the gap between germline ends came to 11 bases. CDR3 length: 16 residues. The germline V gene encodes CDR1 SGHRS and CDR2 YFSETQ. CDR3 region: CASSLEPGVNTGELFF. CDR3 nucleotide sequence: TGCGCCAGCAGCTTGGAGCCAGGGGTAAACACCGGGGAGCTGTTTTTT.

The chain has TRBV5-1 and TRBJ2-3; D is possibly TRBD2 (6 bases). CDR3 length: 15 residues. The V end was cut by 0 bases, the J end by 0 bases, with 8 bases between. Germline V gene lookup returns CDR1 SGHRS and CDR2 YFSETQ. CDR3 loop: CASSLAGTSTDTQYF. The CDR3 DNA is TGCGCCAGCAGCTTGGCCGGGACTAGCACAGATACGCAGTATTTT.

CDR3 in amino acids: CASSELQGAEEKLFF. DNA of the CDR3: TGCGCCAGCAGTGAGTTGCAGGGGGCTGAAGAAAAACTGTTTTTT. This chain connects TRBV10-2 to TRBJ1-4, with 8 bases that match TRBD1. V dropped 1 base and J dropped 8; count of bases not matched to a gene: 6. Germline-derived CDR1 and CDR2 are WSHSY and SAAADI. The CDR3 is 15 amino acids.

The V and J genes are TRBV2 and TRBJ1-1, with D tentatively TRBD1 (6 bases). The V gene lost 5 bases and the J gene lost 1 base, with 20 bases spanning the gap. The CDR3 has 17 residues. Germline CDR1 SNHLY, CDR2 FYNNEI. The CDR3 reads CASSTEIRDTSNTEAFF. DNA of the CDR3: TGTGCCAGCAGTACCGAAATCCGGGACACCTCGAACACTGAAGCTTTCTTT.

V gene TRBV30 combines with J gene TRBJ2-7; maybe TRBD1 (5 bases). Trimming left V 7 bases short and J 4 bases short, with 11 bases between. There are 11 residues in the CDR3. Looked up from germline, CDR1 is GTSNPN and CDR2 is SVGIG (reference sequence). The CDR3 protein is CASQTVYEQYF. The DNA for the CDR3 is TGTGCCTCACAGACAGTGTACGAGCAGTACTTC.

The rearrangement links TRBV9 to TRBJ1-2, with D maybe TRBD1 (5 bases). The germline CDR1 and CDR2 sequences are SGDLS and YYNGEE. This CDR3 region has 14 residues. Trimming took off 3 bases at V and 5 bases at J, with 14 bases between the two ends. CDR3 amino acids: CASSGGTGEYGYTF. CDR3 coding DNA: TGTGCCAGCAGCGGGGGGACTGGAGAGTATGGCTACACCTTC. Complete variable domain (other parts from reference TRBV9 and TRBJ1-2): DSGVTQTPKHLITATGQRVTLRCSPRSGDLSVYWYQQSLDQGLQFLIQYYNGEERAKGNILERFSAQQFPDLHSELNLSSLELGDSALYFCASSGGTGEYGYTFGSGTRLTVV.

The chain recombines TRBV7-8 with TRBJ1-5; D ambiguous. Trimming took off 0 bases at V and 6 bases at J, with 18 bases between the two ends. Germline V lookup: CDR1 SGHVS, CDR2 FQNEAQ. This CDR3 spans 17 amino acids. CDR3: CASSLALLNSRGQPQHF. Here the CDR3 DNA reads TGTGCCAGCAGCTTAGCCCTACTGAATTCTCGGGGTCAGCCCCAGCATTTT.

V and J are TRBV27 and TRBJ2-1; 8 bases fit TRBD2. The germline gives CDR1 MNHEY, CDR2 SMNVEV (reference sequence). The CDR3 covers 15 residues. With V trimmed by 5 bases and J by 7 bases, 10 bases remained unmatched. CDR3 nucleotides: TGTGCCAGCAGTCAACTAGCGGAGGGTCTAAATGAGCAGTTCTTC. Translated: CASSQLAEGLNEQFF.

A few counts support this clone. The J gene is TRBJ1-1, the V gene TRBV5-1, with D unresolved. V was pared by 0 bases and J by 1 base, with 10 bases between. This CDR3 comprises 15 residues. Germline CDR1 SGHRS, CDR2 YFSETQ. In nucleotides, the CDR3 is TGCGCCAGCAGCTTGGGGGCCGGAAGGAACACTGAAGCTTTCTTT. This codes for CASSLGAGRNTEAFF. Based on the CDR3 plus reference TRBV5-1 and TRBJ1-1, the full variable domain is KAGVTQTPRYLIKTRGQQVTLSCSPISGHRSVSWYQQTPGQGLQFLFEYFSETQRNKGNFPGRFSGRQFSNSRSEMNVSTLELGDSALYLCASSLGAGRNTEAFFGQGTRLTVV.

This rearrangement joins TRBV3-1 (or the pseudogene TRBV3-2) to TRBJ2-5, with TRBD2 matching 8 bases. This CDR3 spans 15 amino acids. From germline, CDR1 is LGHDT and CDR2 YNNKEL (reference sequence). The J segment lost 5 bases and the V segment lost 1 base, leaving 6 bases of the junction unmatched. DNA of the CDR3: TGTGCCAGCAGCCAAGGAGCGGGGGCGGGGGAGACCCAGTACTTC. This gives the protein CASSQGAGAGETQYF.

The J gene is TRBJ1-6, the V gene TRBV27; D perhaps matches TRBD1 (5 bases). From germline, CDR1 is MNHEY and CDR2 SMNVEV (reference sequence). CDR3 size: 15 residues. V lost 2 bases, J lost 10 bases, and 15 bases lay in between. Written as DNA, the CDR3 is TGTGCCAGCAGTTTAAGTTTGGGGTCAGGGTCACCCCTCCACTTT. Protein: CASSLSLGSGSPLHF.

The rearrangement uses TRBV18 and TRBJ2-5; 7 positions agree with TRBD1. The CDR3 totals 12 residues. In germline, CDR1 is KGHSH, CDR2 LQKENI. V trimming: 6 bases; J trimming: 2 bases; junction bases outside the gene matches: 0. The CDR3 sequence: CASSGQQETQYF. DNA for the CDR3: TGTGCCAGCTCGGGACAGCAAGAGACCCAGTACTTC.

The J gene is TRBJ1-1, the V gene TRBV7-9; 9 nucleotides agree with TRBD1. The CDR3 covers 13 residues. The V and J ends lost 5 bases and 7 bases, in that order; junction bases with no gene match: 5. Germline assignment: CDR1 SEHNR and CDR2 FQNEAQ (reference sequence). The CDR3 DNA reads as TGTGCCAGCAGCGCCGGGACAGGGCTTGAAGCTTTCTTT. Its translation: CASSAGTGLEAFF. Based on the CDR3 plus reference TRBV7-9 and TRBJ1-1, the full variable domain is DTGVSQNPRHKITKRGQNVTFRCDPISEHNRLYWYRQTLGQGPEFLTYFQNEAQLEKSRLLSDRFSAERPKGSFSTLEIQRTEQGDSAMYLCASSAGTGLEAFFGQGTRLTVV.

This clone was counted between two and nine times. This sequence joins TRBV2 and TRBJ1-4; a possible D gene is TRBD1 (6 bases). V gave up 3 bases and J gave up 1 base, with 9 bases separating them. Germline CDR1 and CDR2: SNHLY and FYNNEI. This CDR3 comprises 15 residues. CDR3 region: CASSEEQGTNEKLFF. CDR3 nucleotides: TGTGCCAGCAGTGAGGAACAGGGAACTAATGAAAAACTGTTTTTT.

This chain uses TRBV7-9 with TRBJ2-3, with D possibly being TRBD2 (6 bases). Germline values: CDR1 SEHNR, CDR2 FQNEAQ (reference sequence). The V and J ends lost 4 bases and 4 bases respectively, with 21 bases between them. The CDR3 extends over 17 amino acids. As DNA, the CDR3 is TGTGCCAGCAGCTACAGGCGGGACGGCGCCTCCGCAGATACGCAGTATTTT. It is translated as CASSYRRDGASADTQYF.

The genes are TRBV5-5 and TRBJ2-5; 14 bases agree with TRBD2. The CDR3 runs 16 residues. Germline CDR1 SGHKS, CDR2 YYEKEE (reference sequence). V shed 1 base and J 3 bases; nucleotides not matched to a gene: 2. The CDR3 region is CASSLSGLAGEETQYF. DNA of the CDR3: TGTGCCAGCAGCTTGTCGGGACTAGCGGGAGAAGAGACCCAGTACTTC.

The chain has TRBV18 and TRBJ2-7; 7 positions match TRBD2. V gave up 1 base and J gave up 0 bases; unmatched junction bases: 9. Germline CDR1 KGHSH, CDR2 LQKENI. The CDR3 runs to 17 residues. This CDR3 reads CASSPRIPAGSSYEQYF. For the CDR3, the DNA is TGTGCCAGCTCACCACGGATCCCAGCGGGGAGCTCCTACGAGCAGTACTTC.

The chain couples TRBV23-1 to TRBJ1-4, with TRBD1 matching 9 bases. TRBV23-1 is treated as an ORF (open reading frame) with a function not yet certain. Losses at the gene ends were 7 bases for V and 8 bases for J; bases not matched to a gene: 8. The CDR3 has 14 amino acids. CDR3 sequence (DNA): TGCGCCAGCATCCAAACAGGGGGCGCGGAAAAACTGTTTTTT. It yields the protein CASIQTGGAEKLFF.

The genes are TRBV11-2 and TRBJ1-3; D possibly corresponds to TRBD1 (6 bases). V lost 7 bases, J lost 4 bases, and 11 bases lay in between. CDR1 is SGHAT, CDR2 FQNNGV, per germline. This CDR3 comprises 13 residues. Here the CDR3 DNA reads TGTGCCAGCATACTTACAGGGGGAAACACCATATATTTT. It encodes CASILTGGNTIYF. The full variable domain, its missing parts supplied by reference TRBV11-2 and TRBJ1-3, is EAGVAQSPRYKIIEKRQSVAFWCNPISGHATLYWYQQILGQGPKLLIQFQNNGVVDDSQLPKDRFSAERLKGVDSTLKIQPAKLEDSAVYLCASILTGGNTIYFGEGSWLTVV.

This clone has just a few counts. The chain joins TRBV6-5 to TRBJ1-5, with TRBD1 matching over 7 bases. V gave up 6 bases and J gave up 7 bases; unmatched junction bases: 9. Germline V gene sequence: CDR1 MNHEY, CDR2 SVGAGI. The CDR3 is made up of 14 amino acids. The CDR3 loop reads CASSQTGNEQPQHF. In nucleotides, the CDR3 is TGTGCCAGCAGCCAGACAGGGAACGAACAGCCCCAGCATTTT.

This clone was seen repeatedly, ten times or more. The V gene is TRBV30, the J gene TRBJ2-2; TRBD1 agrees at 9 bases. V lost 6 bases and J lost 3; bases outside the gene matches: 8. This CDR3 spans 15 amino acids. The germline CDR1 and CDR2 sequences are GTSNPN and SVGIG (reference sequence). The CDR3 coding sequence is TGTGCCTGTCCGATGACAGGGGGTGACACCGGGGAGCTGTTTTTT. It encodes CACPMTGGDTGELFF.

The V and J genes are TRBV6-5 and TRBJ1-2; D remains unclear. The CDR3 has 13 residues. CDR1 and CDR2 from the germline V gene are MNHEY and SVGAGI. Between the trimmed V and J ends, which lost 6 bases and 4 bases, there was a span of 12 bases. CDR3 amino acids: CASRRASGYGYTF. Here the CDR3 DNA reads TGTGCCAGCAGGAGGGCCAGCGGCTATGGCTACACCTTC.

In its sample, this clone was seen once. The chain employs TRBV19 and TRBJ1-5, with 9 bases fitting TRBD1. V shed 4 bases and J 3 bases; nucleotides not matched to a gene: 4. Germline V CDR1 and CDR2: LNHDA, SQIVND (reference sequence). The CDR3 is made up of 15 amino acids. In DNA, the CDR3 is TGTGCCAGTAGTACCTGGACAGGGGTCAATCAGCCCCAGCATTTT. Protein: CASSTWTGVNQPQHF.

For this clone: Relative to the germline gene, one junction end is altered; a read error may explain this. The chain couples TRBV5-1 to TRBJ1-6; TRBD1 aligns across 9 bases. The CDR3 is made up of 17 amino acids. The germline V gene has CDR1 SGHRS and CDR2 YFSETQ. CDR3 protein: CANSLGGTGLANSPLHF. The CDR3 nucleotides are TGCGCCAACAGCTTGGGAGGGACAGGGTTGGCAAATTCACCCCTCCACTTT.